Below are 22 T cell receptor beta chains sequenced from a single sample in a study of T cell responses to AZD1222 COVID-19 vaccine. Profiled with immunoSEQ multiplex PCR; TCRdb holds only in-frame clones, not every one. The sample includes 100,000 to 130,000 clones, roughly nine tenths seen only once; the top ten take around 4.3%. Sequencing was performed on peripheral blood, taken on day 0 of AZD1222 vaccination. The receptor source for this set is an adult in good health.

The rearrangement links TRBV6-5 to TRBJ1-1; D is uncertain. Per germline, CDR1 MNHEY and CDR2 SVGAGI. The CDR3 runs 12 residues. V lost 7 bases and J lost 8, with 14 bases in between. The CDR3 nucleotides are TGTGCCAGCATCTCTTCAGGCCGAGAAGCTTTCTTT. It yields the protein CASISSGREAFF.

The chain couples TRBV19 to TRBJ1-1, with D unresolved. The CDR3 has 14 residues. Germline V lookup: CDR1 LNHDA, CDR2 SQIVND (reference sequence). Trimming took 4 bases from V and 0 from J, leaving 9 bases between them. Written as DNA, the CDR3 is TGTGCCAGTAGTAGTAGGGTACTGAACACTGAAGCTTTCTTT. Its translation is CASSSRVLNTEAFF.

V gene TRBV6-5 combines with J gene TRBJ1-4, with D perhaps TRBD1 (6 bases). CDR1 and CDR2 (germline): MNHEY, SVGAGI. V was shortened by 5 bases and J by 7 bases, with 14 bases between the two germline ends. The length of the CDR3 is 14 residues. The CDR3 DNA sequence: TGTGCCAGCAGTACCCTTAGGGGGGGTGAAAAACTGTTTTTT. As protein: CASSTLRGGEKLFF.

The chain recombines TRBV2 with TRBJ1-1, with TRBD1 as a possible D gene (5 bases). V was trimmed by 5 bases and J by 1 base, leaving 14 bases between them. Per germline, CDR1 SNHLY and CDR2 FYNNEI. This CDR3 is 15 amino acids long. The CDR3 DNA is TGTGCCAGCAGTTTGGACAAGGGGACGAACACTGAAGCTTTCTTT. It encodes CASSLDKGTNTEAFF. Using reference TRBV2 and TRBJ1-1 for the parts outside the CDR3, the full variable domain is EPEVTQTPSHQVTQMGQEVILRCVPISNHLYFYWYRQILGQKVEFLVSFYNNEISEKSEIFDDQFSVERPDGSNFTLKIRSTKLEDSAMYFCASSLDKGTNTEAFFGQGTRLTVV.

J is TRBJ2-5 and V is TRBV5-1; D remains ambiguous. This CDR3 is built from 17 residues. Germline V gives CDR1 SGHRS, CDR2 YFSETQ. Trimming took 2 bases from V and 4 from J, leaving 21 bases between them. The CDR3 nucleotides are TGCGCCAGCAGCTTTGGGCATAGGGTTAACCCGCGAGAGACCCAGTACTTC. This translates into CASSFGHRVNPRETQYF.

There are a few counts of this clone. The same CDR3 is also encoded by other DNA sequences in this sample. The J gene is TRBJ1-2, the V gene TRBV6-5; unclear D gene. The germline V gene encodes CDR1 MNHEY and CDR2 SVGAGI. Trimming left V 0 bases short and J 7 bases short, with 6 bases between. This CDR3 spans 12 amino acids. Here the CDR3 DNA reads TGTGCCAGCAGTTACTCGGGTCGTGGCTACACCTTC. This sequence encodes CASSYSGRGYTF.

The rearrangement uses TRBV29-1 and TRBJ2-7; tentatively, D is TRBD1 (6 bases). Trimming took off 3 bases at V and 2 bases at J, with 14 bases between the two ends. The CDR3 is made up of 14 amino acids. The germline V gene encodes CDR1 SQVTM and CDR2 ANQGSEA. CDR3 in amino acids: CSVEGASSPYEQYF. The CDR3, as DNA: TGCAGCGTTGAGGGGGCCAGTTCTCCCTACGAGCAGTACTTC.

CDR3 in amino acids: CASSIIGGGSYEQYF. The CDR3 region has the DNA TGTGCCAGTAGTATAATCGGGGGTGGCTCCTACGAGCAGTACTTC. The chain recombines TRBV19 with TRBJ2-7, with TRBD2 as a possible D gene (6 bases). CDR1 and CDR2 from the germline V gene are LNHDA and SQIVND (reference sequence). CDR3 length: 15 residues. Trimming stripped 2 bases from V and 0 bases from J, with 11 bases between.

This chain connects TRBV29-1 to TRBJ2-7, with 8 bases matching TRBD1. The J segment lost 2 bases and the V segment lost 5 bases, leaving 8 bases of the junction unmatched. This CDR3 comprises 14 residues. From germline, CDR1 is SQVTM and CDR2 ANQGSEA. CDR3 nucleotides: TGCAGCGTTTCCCCGACAGGGGAAACCTACGAGCAGTACTTC. Translation gives CSVSPTGETYEQYF.

The chain has TRBV2 and TRBJ2-7; no clear D. V lost 6 bases, J lost 0 bases, and 6 bases lay in between. The CDR3 is made up of 12 amino acids. Germline V gene data show CDR1 as SNHLY and CDR2 as FYNNEI. The CDR3 nucleotides are TGTGCCAGCAGACAGACCTCCTACGAGCAGTACTTC. Translation gives CASRQTSYEQYF.

The CDR3 is CASQGGSYNEQFF. CDR3 nucleotide sequence: TGTGCCAGCCAAGGAGGTTCCTACAATGAGCAGTTCTTC. The chain combines TRBV7-9 with TRBJ2-1; the D gene is possibly TRBD2 (5 bases). The CDR3 loop spans 13 amino acids. Germline assignment: CDR1 SEHNR and CDR2 FQNEAQ (reference sequence). V was pared by 8 bases and J by 1 base, with 9 bases between.

The chain couples TRBV6-6 to TRBJ1-3; maybe TRBD1 (6 bases). V was trimmed by 7 bases and J by 4 bases, leaving 11 bases between them. Germline values: CDR1 MNHNY, CDR2 SVGAGI (reference sequence). This CDR3 is built from 13 residues. Here the CDR3 reads CASIAGAGNTIYF. The CDR3 bases are TGTGCCAGCATTGCGGGGGCAGGAAACACCATATATTTT.

The chain is built from TRBV9 and TRBJ2-1, with TRBD2 matching 8 bases. Losses at the gene ends were 0 bases for V and 10 bases for J; bases not matched to a gene: 3. The CDR3 spans 13 residues. Germline CDR1 reads SGDLS; CDR2 reads YYNGEE. CDR3 in DNA: TGTGCCAGCAGCGTAGAACTAGCGGTCGAGCAGTTCTTC. It yields the protein CASSVELAVEQFF.

This chain connects TRBV4-2 to TRBJ2-2, with 9 bases aligning to TRBD2. Looked up from germline, CDR1 is LGHNA and CDR2 is YNFKEQ. This CDR3 comprises 16 residues. V lost 6 bases to trimming and J lost 4 bases; unmatched junction nucleotides: 9. The CDR3 spells CASRPSGTSRTGELFF. The CDR3 coding sequence is TGTGCCAGCAGACCTTCCGGGACTAGCCGCACCGGGGAGCTGTTTTTT.

V gene TRBV10-2 combines with J gene TRBJ2-7; no clear D. Germline V gene lookup returns CDR1 WSHSY and CDR2 SAAADI. This CDR3 has 11 residues. Trimming left V 3 bases short and J 6 bases short, with 6 bases between. CDR3 residues: CASSDLVEQYF. For the CDR3, the DNA is TGCGCCAGCAGTGACCTGGTCGAGCAGTACTTC.

This clone occurred a few times. V and J are TRBV20-1 and TRBJ1-3, with D possibly being TRBD1 (5 bases). Germline V CDR1 and CDR2: DFQATT, SNEGSKA (reference sequence). The CDR3 is 14 residues long. Trimming removed 3 bases from V and 4 bases from J, with 13 bases in between. The CDR3 DNA follows: TGCAGTGCTAGTGGGGGGTATGAAGGAAACACCATATATTTT. Protein sequence: CSASGGYEGNTIYF.

The chain uses TRBV11-2 and TRBJ1-4; D ambiguous. Germline V gene lookup returns CDR1 SGHAT and CDR2 FQNNGV. This CDR3 comprises 14 residues. The ends were cut back, 2 bases at V and 8 bases at J, with 12 bases in the middle. The CDR3 loop is CASSLPAGREKLFF. CDR3 bases: TGTGCCAGCAGCTTACCGGCAGGAAGGGAAAAACTGTTTTTT.

The V and J genes are TRBV19 and TRBJ1-2, with TRBD1 as a possible D gene (6 bases). Germline CDR1 LNHDA, CDR2 SQIVND (reference sequence). Trimming pared 4 bases from V and 4 bases from J, leaving 13 bases between. CDR3 length: 14 amino acids. The CDR3 region has the DNA TGTGCCAGTAGTAACATCGGGACACCCTATGGCTACACCTTC. The encoded protein is CASSNIGTPYGYTF.

The chain recombines TRBV19 with TRBJ1-1, with D unclear. The CDR3 has 13 residues. V lost 3 bases and J lost 3, with 8 bases in between. The V gene's germline CDR1 is LNHDA and CDR2 SQIVND (reference sequence). The CDR3 nucleotides read TGTGCCAGTAGTATCCGGGGTGACACTGAAGCTTTCTTT. Translated, it gives CASSIRGDTEAFF.

The chain combines TRBV7-2 with TRBJ1-1; perhaps TRBD1 as D (6 bases). CDR1 and CDR2 (germline): SGHTA, FQGNSA. CDR3 length: 16 amino acids. V lost 2 bases to trimming and J lost 0 bases, with 13 bases between them. CDR3 sequence (DNA): TGTGCCAGCAGCTTACGGGGGCTTAGTATGAACACTGAAGCTTTCTTT. Encoded protein: CASSLRGLSMNTEAFF.

The rearrangement links TRBV29-1 to TRBJ2-7; TRBD2 matches 8 bases. The CDR3 loop spans 14 amino acids. Germline V gives CDR1 SQVTM, CDR2 ANQGSEA. With V trimmed by 6 bases and J by 0 bases, 7 bases remained unmatched. CDR3 sequence (DNA): TGCAGCGTCGTTCCCGGGGGGGGCTCCTACGAGCAGTACTTC. This gives the protein CSVVPGGGSYEQYF.

V and J are TRBV7-9 and TRBJ2-1; the match to TRBD1 covers 7 bases. The germline gives CDR1 SEHNR, CDR2 FQNEAQ (reference sequence). This CDR3 is built from 17 residues. The J segment lost 0 bases and the V segment lost 4 bases, leaving 9 bases of the junction unmatched. CDR3 nucleotide sequence: TGTGCCAGCAGCTCCCTCCAGACAGGGAGCTCCTACAATGAGCAGTTCTTC. It encodes CASSSLQTGSSYNEQFF.